The source of this T cell receptor (beta chain) is a study of cytomegalovirus exposure and HLA in healthy donors. CDR1 MNHEY and CDR2 SVGAGI come from the germline V gene. The CDR3 is made up of 14 amino acids. The V end lost 4 bases, the J end lost 3 bases, and 12 bases lay between the germline ends. For this clone: The antigen is not known.

Study-level findings and limits: Subsequent analysis showed first-cohort TCR clusters tending to co-occur in some 110 validation repertoires. Rarity held for most TCR sequences, but there were some public TCRs that occurred in many donors.

Sequencing was performed with immunoSEQ multiplex PCR; in TCRdb, only in-frame clones are kept and a portion is missing. The sample records fewer than 120,000 clones, around nine tenths being singletons. The sequence derives from a woman between 18 and 29 years old in good health and CMV-seronegative. The sequenced sample was PBMCs. The rearrangement links TRBV6-5 to TRBJ1-2; perhaps TRBD1 as D (6 bases). DNA for the CDR3: TGTGCCAGCAGTTCCCAAGGGGGACACTATGGCTACACCTTC. Amino acids: CASSSQGGHYGYTF.